Shown below are 10 T cell receptor beta chains from a single sample sequenced in a study of cytomegalovirus exposure and HLA in healthy donors (dated by TCRdb to about 2017). Library method: the immunoSEQ multiplex PCR assay. The multiplex PCR relied on a mix of 60 forward primers for TCR Vbeta segments and 13 reverse primers for TCR Jbeta segments. Drawn from immuneACCESS, this table holds only the in-frame rearrangements with V and J called that TCRdb kept. Clones are partly lost; checked studies trace under half to an unresolved V gene and leave the rest unexplained. The sample data list more than 100,000 clones, and approximately 79% of these were observed just once. Roughly 4% of the sample belongs to the ten largest clones. The sample was PBMCs. These receptors were taken from a man between 50 and 59 years old in good health and CMV-seropositive.

The V gene is TRBV27, the J gene TRBJ1-4, with D unresolved. The CDR3 consists of 15 residues. V was clipped by 6 bases and J by 0 bases, with 11 bases between them. Germline V gene lookup returns CDR1 MNHEY and CDR2 SMNVEV (reference sequence). Here the CDR3 DNA reads TGTGCCAGCAGATCGGAGGGAGCAACTAATGAAAAACTGTTTTTT. It specifies CASRSEGATNEKLFF.

The CDR3: CASSPATSGSFYNEQFF. In DNA form, the CDR3 reads TGTGCCAGCTCACCAGCGACTAGCGGGAGCTTCTACAATGAGCAGTTCTTC. The chain has TRBV18 and TRBJ2-1; the match to TRBD2 covers 12 bases. V dropped 2 bases and J dropped 3; count of bases not matched to a gene: 5. Germline lookup yields CDR1 KGHSH and CDR2 LQKENI. The CDR3 runs to 17 residues.

This clone appeared a single time. The rearrangement links TRBV25-1 to TRBJ1-3, with unresolved D. Per the germline V gene, CDR1 is MGHDK and CDR2 is SYGVNS. Trimming removed 6 bases from V and 5 bases from J, with 14 bases in between. This CDR3 is 14 amino acids long. In DNA form, the CDR3 reads TGTGCCAGCAGCCACCCTGTACACCGAAACACCATATATTTT. Protein product: CASSHPVHRNTIYF.

The chain uses TRBV5-4 and TRBJ2-5; D call uncertain. This CDR3 is built from 14 residues. Germline values: CDR1 SGHNT, CDR2 YYREEE (reference sequence). Deletions cut 0 bases from V and 2 bases from J, with 8 bases between. The CDR3 reads CASSLALDQETQYF. The CDR3 DNA reads as TGTGCCAGCAGCTTGGCGCTAGATCAAGAGACCCAGTACTTC.

The chain is built from TRBV27 and TRBJ2-7; D possibly corresponds to TRBD2 (6 bases). Germline lookup yields CDR1 MNHEY and CDR2 SMNVEV (reference sequence). Deletions cut 6 bases from V and 5 bases from J, with 20 bases between. The CDR3 extends over 15 amino acids. In DNA, the CDR3 is TGTGCCAGCAGCCCCCCGGGGGTTAGGAGGAACGAGCAGTACTTC. Translation gives CASSPPGVRRNEQYF.

This clone was observed once. The V gene is TRBV29-1, the J gene TRBJ2-5; TRBD2 aligns across 15 bases. With the DNA end fitting TRBJ2-7 better, the J assignment may be wrong. From germline, CDR1 is SQVTM and CDR2 ANQGSEA. The CDR3 is 15 residues long. The CDR3: CSVTGLAGGSGEQYF. The CDR3 nucleotides read TGCAGCGTTACTGGACTAGCGGGAGGGTCTGGCGAGCAGTACTTC.

This sequence joins TRBV7-8 and TRBJ2-5; D possibly corresponds to TRBD2 (5 bases). V shed 3 bases and J shed 4 bases, with 6 bases lying between them. Per the germline V gene, CDR1 is SGHVS and CDR2 is FQNEAQ. The CDR3 is made up of 12 amino acids. CDR3 sequence (DNA): TGTGCCAGCAGCTTTGGGAGAGAGACCCAGTACTTC. Translated: CASSFGRETQYF.

This chain links TRBV7-3 with TRBJ2-1, with 8 positions matching TRBD2. Per the germline V gene, CDR1 is SGHTA and CDR2 is FQGTGA. This CDR3 region has 16 residues. Trimming at V came to 5 bases and at J to 4 bases, leaving 10 bases not matched to a gene. CDR3: CASSPQGAGVYNEQFF. The CDR3, as DNA: TGTGCCAGCAGCCCGCAGGGAGCGGGGGTATACAATGAGCAGTTCTTC.

V is TRBV27 and J is TRBJ1-5; 9 nucleotides match TRBD1. The CDR3 loop spans 15 amino acids. The V and J ends lost 5 bases and 7 bases, in that order; junction bases with no gene match: 9. The germline V gene encodes CDR1 MNHEY and CDR2 SMNVEV (reference sequence). The CDR3 coding sequence is TGTGCCAGCAGTCCCCGGGACAGGGCGAGCCAGCCCCAGCATTTT. Protein: CASSPRDRASQPQHF.

The chain uses TRBV2 and TRBJ2-1; 8 bases are a match to TRBD2. V trimming: 1 base; J trimming: 8 bases; junction bases outside the gene matches: 10. This CDR3 spans 16 amino acids. Germline V gene sequence: CDR1 SNHLY, CDR2 FYNNEI. The CDR3 DNA follows: TGTGCCAGCAGTGAAGAAACGGGAGGGCGGGGCTATGAGCAGTTCTTC. Translation: CASSEETGGRGYEQFF. The variable domain in full, completed from reference TRBV2 and TRBJ2-1, reads EPEVTQTPSHQVTQMGQEVILRCVPISNHLYFYWYRQILGQKVEFLVSFYNNEISEKSEIFDDQFSVERPDGSNFTLKIRSTKLEDSAMYFCASSEETGGRGYEQFFGPGTRLTVL.